Presented here are 26 T cell receptor beta chains from one specimen sequenced in a study of blood T cells in healthy people across ages. With a J-beta primer mix and a sample-barcoded 5' primer, a second PCR ran roughly 7 to 11 cycles. One entry per CDR3 protein results from TCRdb running MiXCR on the 5' RACE reads. The sample contains 700,000 to 800,000 distinct CDR3 sequences, more than 40% of which appear only once. Sequencing was done on a sample of blood. The source is a woman aged 60-70 years in good health.

This clonotype has just a few counts. V usage is TRBV11-1 and J usage is TRBJ2-5; 8 nucleotides line up with TRBD1. Trimming removed 4 bases from V and 3 bases from J; junction bases left unmatched: 4. The length of the CDR3 is 14 residues. Germline V gives CDR1 SGHAT, CDR2 FQDESV (reference sequence). The CDR3 reads CASSSPTGEETQYF. The CDR3 nucleotides read TGTGCCAGCAGCTCTCCGACAGGGGAAGAGACCCAGTACTTC.

This clonotype was observed a few times. This CDR3 reads CSVEGVNYNEQFF. The CDR3 DNA follows: TGCAGCGTTGAAGGGGTTAACTACAATGAGCAGTTCTTC. The V and J genes are TRBV29-1 and TRBJ2-1; D ambiguous. The V and J ends lost 1 base and 3 bases respectively, with 7 bases between them. This CDR3 has 13 amino acids. CDR1 SQVTM and CDR2 ANQGSEA come from the germline V gene.

In this sample, this clonotype turned up a few times. The genes are TRBV7-9 and TRBJ2-5; 11 bases match TRBD1. The J call may be incorrect, as the DNA end agrees better with TRBJ2-7. Germline V gene lookup returns CDR1 SEHNR and CDR2 FQNEAQ (reference sequence). This CDR3 has 17 amino acids. CDR3 bases: TGTGCCAGCAGCTTAGAGATTGGGACAGGGGGACGCTACGAGCAGTACTTC. Translation gives CASSLEIGTGGRYEQYF.

This chain links TRBV13 with TRBJ2-3; perhaps TRBD2 as D (5 bases). Germline V gene sequence: CDR1 PRHDT, CDR2 FYEKMQ (reference sequence). The ends were cut back, 3 bases at V and 6 bases at J, with 13 bases in the middle. This CDR3 is 14 amino acids long. CDR3 in DNA: TGTGCCAGCAGCTTTAGAGGGAGTAGGGATACGCAGTATTTT. As protein: CASSFRGSRDTQYF.

Only a few counts were recorded for this clonotype. J is TRBJ2-7 and V is TRBV6-6, with TRBD2 matching 12 bases. The CDR3 covers 15 residues. Per germline, CDR1 MNHNY and CDR2 SVGAGI (reference sequence). V lost 6 bases to trimming and J lost 3 bases; unmatched junction nucleotides: 6. For the CDR3, the DNA is TGTGCCAGCAGACTAACTAGCGGGGGGTACTACGAGCAGTACTTC. Protein sequence: CASRLTSGGYYEQYF.

A few counts support this clonotype. The rearrangement joins TRBV20-1 to TRBJ2-7; D is unclear. The V and J ends lost 4 bases and 7 bases respectively, with 11 bases between them. This CDR3 is 11 amino acids long. Germline CDR1 and CDR2: DFQATT and SNEGSKA (reference sequence). The CDR3 region has the DNA TGCAGTGCTAAATATTACAATGAGCAGTACTTC. This codes for CSAKYYNEQYF.

About this clonotype itself: A much more abundant neighbour one base away suggests this may be a read error. The gene calls are TRBV29-1 and TRBJ1-2, with TRBD1 matching over 8 bases. The germline V gene has CDR1 SQVTM and CDR2 ANQGSEA. The CDR3 covers 13 residues. CDR3 protein: CSGETRGLYGYTF. CDR3 coding DNA: TGCAGCGGTGAAACCAGGGGGCTTTATGGCTACACCTTC.

Comments on this clonotype: One base away lies a much larger clone, so this may be a sequencing read error. The chain is built from TRBV10-3 and TRBJ2-5; D might be TRBD2 (5 bases). This CDR3 is 13 amino acids long. The germline gives CDR1 ENHRY, CDR2 SYGVKD. V dropped 4 bases and J dropped 1 base, with 7 bases sitting between them. The CDR3 region is CAISGRVQETQYF. The CDR3 DNA is TGTGCCATCAGTGGGCGGGTCCAAGAGACCCAGTACTTC.

V gene TRBV15 combines with J gene TRBJ2-1, with a possible D match to TRBD2 (7 bases). The germline gives CDR1 LNHNV, CDR2 YYDKDF (reference sequence). CDR3 size: 17 residues. Trimming cost V 0 bases and J 7 bases, with 19 bases left between them. In DNA form, the CDR3 reads TGTGCCACCAGCAGAGATTACTCGGGGGGCCGTATAAATGAGCAGTTCTTC. It specifies CATSRDYSGGRINEQFF.

This rearrangement joins TRBV18 to TRBJ1-5; possible D gene TRBD1, 6 bases. With 8 bases removed from V and 2 bases from J, the gap between germline ends came to 16 bases. The germline gives CDR1 KGHSH, CDR2 LQKENI. There are 15 residues in the CDR3. Here the CDR3 DNA reads TGTGCCAGCCGACGGACAGACAGAGGCAATCAGCCCCAGCATTTT. This translates into CASRRTDRGNQPQHF.

The chain is built from TRBV20-1 and TRBJ2-7; D may be TRBD2 (7 bases). CDR1 DFQATT and CDR2 SNEGSKA come from the germline V gene (reference sequence). V lost 6 bases and J 4 bases, leaving 19 bases between the germline ends. CDR3 length: 14 residues. CDR3 sequence: CSARRGGAGYEQYF. The CDR3 DNA reads as TGCAGTGCCCGCCGCGGGGGCGCTGGGTACGAGCAGTACTTC.

The rearrangement joins TRBV28 to TRBJ2-7; a weak D match, TRBD1 (5 bases). The CDR3 sequence is 17 residues long. Between the trimmed V and J ends, which lost 6 bases and 3 bases, there was a span of 24 bases. Germline lookup yields CDR1 MDHEN and CDR2 SYDVKM. CDR3: CASSQTRVTEWGYEQYF. In DNA form, the CDR3 reads TGTGCCAGCAGCCAAACCAGGGTCACCGAGTGGGGCTACGAGCAGTACTTC.

J is TRBJ2-7 and V is TRBV18; D is perhaps TRBD1 (6 bases). The better agreement between TRBJ2-5 and the DNA end casts doubt on the J call. This CDR3 is 14 amino acids long. The germline gives CDR1 KGHSH, CDR2 LQKENI. The CDR3 protein is CASSLTTGQETQYF. The CDR3 bases are TGTGCCAGCTCACTAACGACAGGCCAAGAGACCCAGTACTTC.

J is TRBJ2-1 and V is TRBV30; D might be TRBD2 (6 bases). V shed 0 bases and J shed 6 bases, with 15 bases lying between them. The CDR3 spans 15 residues. Germline loops: CDR1 GTSNPN, CDR2 SVGIG (reference sequence). CDR3 sequence reads: CAWSVGLARANEQFF. In nucleotides, the CDR3 is TGTGCCTGGAGTGTTGGGCTAGCGAGGGCCAATGAGCAGTTCTTC.

This clonotype was observed a few times. The chain uses TRBV11-2 and TRBJ1-1; D remains unclear. The CDR3 has 12 residues. The germline CDR1 and CDR2 sequences are SGHAT and FQNNGV. Trimming took off 5 bases at V and 7 bases at J, with 11 bases between the two ends. The CDR3 nucleotides are TGTGCCAGCAGCCCCGGCTACGGTGAAGCTTTCTTT. Amino acids: CASSPGYGEAFF.

This clonotype was counted only a few times. This sequence joins TRBV28 and TRBJ2-1; D ambiguous. V was shortened by 8 bases and J by 4 bases, with 21 bases between the two germline ends. The CDR3 has 16 residues. Germline loops: CDR1 MDHEN, CDR2 SYDVKM. The CDR3 loop reads CASAPVLRADYNEQFF. The CDR3 nucleotides read TGTGCCAGCGCCCCCGTGTTGAGAGCTGATTACAATGAGCAGTTCTTC.

The table lists this clonotype with a few counts. The genes are TRBV19 and TRBJ2-6, with TRBD2 matching 11 bases. Per germline, CDR1 LNHDA and CDR2 SQIVND (reference sequence). V trimming: 6 bases; J trimming: 4 bases; junction bases outside the gene matches: 8. This CDR3 has 17 amino acids. CDR3 sequence (DNA): TGTGCCAGTAGCTTCCTAGCGGGAGGTTCCGGGGCCAACGTCCTGACTTTC. It is translated as CASSFLAGGSGANVLTF.

A few counts support this clonotype. The chain couples TRBV24-1 to TRBJ2-7, with TRBD1 as a possible D gene (5 bases). Looked up from germline, CDR1 is KGHDR and CDR2 is SFDVKD. The CDR3 length is 13 residues. V was shortened by 6 bases and J by 5 bases, with 13 bases between the two germline ends. The CDR3 DNA reads TGTGCCACCAGTCGGCAGGGTGGGGACGAGCAGTACTTC. Its translation is CATSRQGGDEQYF.

The chain couples TRBV6-2 or TRBV6-3 to TRBJ2-7, with 12 positions matching TRBD2. V gave up 4 bases and J gave up 7 bases; unmatched junction bases: 11. This CDR3 comprises 16 residues. Germline V gene data show CDR1 as MNHEY and CDR2 as SVGEGT. The CDR3 nucleotides read TGTGCCAGCAGTTGGACTAGCGGGATCGCCTACAATGAGCAGTACTTC. Its translation: CASSWTSGIAYNEQYF.

This clonotype was detected once. V usage is TRBV6-2 or TRBV6-3 and J usage is TRBJ2-2; TRBD2 agrees at 10 bases. The CDR3 totals 16 residues. The V and J ends lost 1 base and 7 bases, in that order; junction bases with no gene match: 6. Germline CDR1 MNHEY, CDR2 SVGEGT. The CDR3 here is CASSYWGLAKNGELFF. The CDR3 DNA follows: TGTGCCAGCAGTTACTGGGGACTAGCGAAAAACGGGGAGCTGTTTTTT.

V usage is TRBV20-1 and J usage is TRBJ2-3; 10 bases agree with TRBD2. This CDR3 spans 15 amino acids. Germline CDR1 reads DFQATT; CDR2 reads SNEGSKA (reference sequence). V lost 3 bases, J lost 2 bases, and 5 bases stayed unmatched. The CDR3 loop is CSASGLAGVTDTQYF. The CDR3 DNA sequence: TGCAGTGCTAGCGGGCTAGCGGGAGTCACAGATACGCAGTATTTT.

V and J are TRBV20-1 and TRBJ2-7; D is perhaps TRBD2 (6 bases). V lost 3 bases and J 4 bases, leaving 19 bases between the germline ends. The germline V gene encodes CDR1 DFQATT and CDR2 SNEGSKA (reference sequence). The CDR3 covers 15 residues. The CDR3 DNA follows: TGCAGTGCTAGGCCCCTCGGGAGAACGCAATACGAGCAGTACTTC. Protein product: CSARPLGRTQYEQYF.

A remark on this clonotype: Because the CDR3 is missing its conserved closing phenylalanine or tryptophan, this is likely a read error. Because the CDR3's place on the DNA is in doubt, the DNA is left out and the CDR3 is given as listed by TCRdb. V gene TRBV3-1 combines with J gene TRBJ2-5; the table's D gene call, TRBD2, was not cross checked with the DNA. 17 amino acids form the CDR3, both terminal residues included. Germline V gene lookup returns CDR1 LGHDT and CDR2 YNNKEL (reference sequence). CDR3 sequence reads: CASTPATGRDYGYTFGS.

The chain links TRBV20-1 to TRBJ2-5; 12 nucleotides match TRBD2. Per germline, CDR1 DFQATT and CDR2 SNEGSKA (reference sequence). This CDR3 is built from 15 residues. The V and J ends lost 2 bases and 11 bases, in that order; junction bases with no gene match: 12. CDR3 residues: CSARSTSGRCNEQYF. The CDR3 nucleotides read TGCAGTGCTAGATCTACTAGCGGGAGGTGCAATGAGCAGTACTTC.

This clonotype showed up just a few times. The V gene is TRBV12-3 or TRBV12-4, the J gene TRBJ2-3; 11 nucleotides match TRBD2. V gave up 5 bases and J gave up 0 bases; unmatched junction bases: 4. CDR3 length: 16 residues. The CDR3 here is CASSTGTSGSTDTQYF. CDR3 nucleotides: TGTGCCAGCAGTACCGGGACTAGCGGTAGCACAGATACGCAGTATTTT.

The chain links TRBV20-1 to TRBJ2-1; TRBD1 matches 8 bases. The CDR3 is made up of 17 amino acids. Germline lookup yields CDR1 DFQATT and CDR2 SNEGSKA (reference sequence). V lost 2 bases, J lost 0 bases, and 9 bases stayed unmatched. The CDR3 DNA follows: TGCAGTGCTAGATACCAGGGGGCCCGATACTCCTACAATGAGCAGTTCTTC. This gives the protein CSARYQGARYSYNEQFF.